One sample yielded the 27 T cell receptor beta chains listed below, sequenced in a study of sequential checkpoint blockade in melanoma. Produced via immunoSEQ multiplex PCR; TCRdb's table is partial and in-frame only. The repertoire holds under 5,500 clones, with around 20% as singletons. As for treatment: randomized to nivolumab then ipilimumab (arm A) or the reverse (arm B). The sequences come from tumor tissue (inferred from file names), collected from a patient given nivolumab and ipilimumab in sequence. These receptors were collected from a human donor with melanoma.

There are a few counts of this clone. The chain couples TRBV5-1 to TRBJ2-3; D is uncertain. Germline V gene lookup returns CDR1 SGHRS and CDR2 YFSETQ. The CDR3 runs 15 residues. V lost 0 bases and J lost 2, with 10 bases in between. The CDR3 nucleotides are TGCGCCAGCAGCTTGGGGGCGGACCTCACAGATACGCAGTATTTT. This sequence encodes CASSLGADLTDTQYF.

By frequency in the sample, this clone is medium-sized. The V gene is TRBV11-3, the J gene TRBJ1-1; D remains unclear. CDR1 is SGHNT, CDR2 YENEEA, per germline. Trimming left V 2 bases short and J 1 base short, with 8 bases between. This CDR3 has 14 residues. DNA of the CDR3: TGTGCCAGCAGCTTAATGCGGGGGAACACTGAAGCTTTCTTT. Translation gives CASSLMRGNTEAFF.

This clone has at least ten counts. The CDR3 DNA sequence: TGTGCCAGCAGGAATCCGGGGCCGAGCTCCTACAATGAGCAGTTCTTC. This translates into CASRNPGPSSYNEQFF. The chain uses TRBV6-8 and TRBJ2-1; D tentatively fits TRBD1 or TRBD2 (5 bases each). From germline, CDR1 is MNHGY and CDR2 SAAAGT. The germline V and J ends were trimmed by 6 bases and 0 bases, with 15 bases remaining between them. The CDR3 loop spans 16 amino acids.

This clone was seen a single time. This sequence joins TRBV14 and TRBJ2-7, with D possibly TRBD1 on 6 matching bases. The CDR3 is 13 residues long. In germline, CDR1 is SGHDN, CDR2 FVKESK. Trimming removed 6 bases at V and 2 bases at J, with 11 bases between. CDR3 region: CASSLRGAYEQYF. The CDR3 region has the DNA TGTGCCAGCAGTCTCAGGGGAGCCTACGAGCAGTACTTC.

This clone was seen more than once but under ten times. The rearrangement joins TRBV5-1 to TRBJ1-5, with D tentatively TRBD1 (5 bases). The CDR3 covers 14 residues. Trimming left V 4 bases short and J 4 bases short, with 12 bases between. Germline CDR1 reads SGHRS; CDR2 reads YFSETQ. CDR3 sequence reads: CASSRQGGNQPQHF. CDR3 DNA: TGCGCCAGCAGCCGGCAGGGAGGAAATCAGCCCCAGCATTTT.

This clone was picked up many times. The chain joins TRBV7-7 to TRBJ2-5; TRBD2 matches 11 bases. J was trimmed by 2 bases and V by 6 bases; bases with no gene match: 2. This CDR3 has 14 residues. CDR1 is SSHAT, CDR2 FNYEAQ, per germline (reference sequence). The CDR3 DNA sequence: TGTGCCAGCAGTCGACTAGCGGGGCAAGAGACCCAGTACTTC. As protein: CASSRLAGQETQYF.

CDR3 loop: CASSIDRYSKMNTEAFF. The CDR3 bases are TGTGCCAGTAGTATAGATAGGTACAGCAAAATGAACACTGAAGCTTTCTTT. The J gene is TRBJ1-1, the V gene TRBV19, with D uncertain. The CDR3 is 17 residues long. Germline CDR1 is LNHDA and CDR2 is SQIVND (reference sequence). V lost 0 bases and J 0 bases, leaving 14 bases between the germline ends.

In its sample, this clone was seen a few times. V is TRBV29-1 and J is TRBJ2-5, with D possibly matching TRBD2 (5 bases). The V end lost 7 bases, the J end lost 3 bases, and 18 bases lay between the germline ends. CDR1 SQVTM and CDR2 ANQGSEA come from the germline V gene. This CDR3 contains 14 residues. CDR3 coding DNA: TGCAGCGCGGCACGGGGTATTGTGGAAGAGACCCAGTACTTC. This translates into CSAARGIVEETQYF.

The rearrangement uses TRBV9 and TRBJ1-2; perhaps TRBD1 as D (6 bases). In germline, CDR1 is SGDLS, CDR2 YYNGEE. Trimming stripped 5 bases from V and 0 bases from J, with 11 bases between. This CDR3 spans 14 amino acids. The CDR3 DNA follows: TGTGCCAGCAGTCGGACAGCCACTAACTATGGCTACACCTTC. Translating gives CASSRTATNYGYTF.

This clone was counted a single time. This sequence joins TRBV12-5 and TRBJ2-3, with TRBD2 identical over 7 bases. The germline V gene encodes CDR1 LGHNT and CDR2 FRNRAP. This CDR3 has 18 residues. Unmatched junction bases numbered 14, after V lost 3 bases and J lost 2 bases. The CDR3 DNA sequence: TGTGCTAGTGGTTTAGGTAGATTGGCGGGGGAGACCACAGATACGCAGTATTTT. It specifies CASGLGRLAGETTDTQYF.

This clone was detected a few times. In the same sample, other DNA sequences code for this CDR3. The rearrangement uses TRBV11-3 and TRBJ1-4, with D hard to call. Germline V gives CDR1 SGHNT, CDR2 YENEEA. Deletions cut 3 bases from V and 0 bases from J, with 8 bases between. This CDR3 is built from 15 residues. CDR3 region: CASSFPSTTNEKLFF. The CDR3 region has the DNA TGTGCCAGCAGCTTCCCGAGCACAACTAATGAAAAACTGTTTTTT.

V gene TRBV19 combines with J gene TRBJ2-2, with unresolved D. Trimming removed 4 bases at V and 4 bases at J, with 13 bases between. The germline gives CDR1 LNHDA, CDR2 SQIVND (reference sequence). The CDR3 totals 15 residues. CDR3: CASSTGPPGTGELFF. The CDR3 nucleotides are TGTGCCAGTAGTACCGGACCTCCGGGCACCGGGGAGCTGTTTTTT.

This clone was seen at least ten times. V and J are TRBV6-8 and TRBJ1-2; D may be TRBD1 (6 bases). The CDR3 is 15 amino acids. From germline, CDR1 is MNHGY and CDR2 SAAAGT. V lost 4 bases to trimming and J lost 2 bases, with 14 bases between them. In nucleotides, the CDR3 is TGTGCCAGCAGTTCCTGGGGGCAGGGGAACTATGGCTACACCTTC. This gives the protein CASSSWGQGNYGYTF.

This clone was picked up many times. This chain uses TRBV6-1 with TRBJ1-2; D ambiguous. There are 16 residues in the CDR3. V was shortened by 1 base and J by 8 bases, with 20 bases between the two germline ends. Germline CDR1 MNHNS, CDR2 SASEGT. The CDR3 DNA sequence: TGTGCCAGCAGTGAAGATCGCCAGGCCGACCTCAGGGGCTACACCTTC. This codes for CASSEDRQADLRGYTF.

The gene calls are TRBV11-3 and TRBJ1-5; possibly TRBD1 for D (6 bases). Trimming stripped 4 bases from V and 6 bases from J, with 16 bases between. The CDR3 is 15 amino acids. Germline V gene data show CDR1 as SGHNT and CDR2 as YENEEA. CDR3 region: CASSYNPRGVQPQHF. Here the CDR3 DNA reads TGTGCCAGCAGCTATAACCCGAGGGGGGTTCAGCCCCAGCATTTT.

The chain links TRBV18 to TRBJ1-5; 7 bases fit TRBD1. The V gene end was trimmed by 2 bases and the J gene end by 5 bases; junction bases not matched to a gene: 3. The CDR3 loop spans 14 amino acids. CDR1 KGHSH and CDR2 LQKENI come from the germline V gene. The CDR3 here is CASSPETGHQPQHF. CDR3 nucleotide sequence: TGTGCCAGCTCACCAGAGACAGGGCATCAGCCCCAGCATTTT.

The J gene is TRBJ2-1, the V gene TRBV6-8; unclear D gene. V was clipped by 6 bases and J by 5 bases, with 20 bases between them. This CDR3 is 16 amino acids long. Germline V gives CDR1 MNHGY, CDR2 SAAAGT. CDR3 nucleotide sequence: TGTGCCAGCAGAGCCCGAACAGTTGCGGTTAACAATGAGCAGTTCTTC. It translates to CASRARTVAVNNEQFF.

The CDR3 reads CAWSSPAFMGSGGVDTQYF. CDR3 bases: TGTGCCTGGAGTTCCCCAGCGTTCATGGGAAGCGGGGGAGTGGATACGCAGTATTTT. The chain recombines TRBV30 with TRBJ2-3, with 8 bases fitting TRBD2. Germline V gene sequence: CDR1 GTSNPN, CDR2 SVGIG (reference sequence). The trim removed 2 bases at V and 6 bases at J, leaving 22 bases unmatched. This CDR3 spans 19 amino acids.

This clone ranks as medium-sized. The CDR3 reads CASSFWGLDTEAFF. DNA of the CDR3: TGTGCCAGCAGCTTTTGGGGGCTGGACACTGAAGCTTTCTTT. This chain joins TRBV11-3 and TRBJ1-1; D is perhaps TRBD1 (6 bases). Germline loops: CDR1 SGHNT, CDR2 YENEEA. The germline V and J ends were trimmed by 3 bases and 3 bases, with 11 bases remaining between them. This CDR3 contains 14 residues. Full variable domain (outside the CDR3, taken from reference TRBV11-3 and TRBJ1-1): EAGVVQSPRYKIIEKKQPVAFWCNPISGHNTLYWYLQNLGQGPELLIRYENEEAVDDSQLPKDRFSAERLKGVDSTLKIQPAELGDSAVYLCASSFWGLDTEAFFGQGTRLTVV.

This CDR3 is CASSMVRAWDTQYF. In DNA, the CDR3 is TGTGCCAGCAGTATGGTTAGGGCATGGGATACGCAGTATTTT. This sequence joins TRBV6-8 and TRBJ2-3, with D unclear. Trimming left V 5 bases short and J 6 bases short, with 15 bases between. CDR1 and CDR2 from the germline V gene are MNHGY and SAAAGT. The CDR3 runs 14 residues.

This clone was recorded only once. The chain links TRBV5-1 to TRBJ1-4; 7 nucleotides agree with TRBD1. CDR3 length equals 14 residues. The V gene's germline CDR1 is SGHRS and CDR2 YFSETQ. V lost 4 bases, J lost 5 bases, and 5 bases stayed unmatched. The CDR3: CASSQGQPNEKLFF. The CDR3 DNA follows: TGCGCCAGCAGCCAGGGACAGCCCAATGAAAAACTGTTTTTT. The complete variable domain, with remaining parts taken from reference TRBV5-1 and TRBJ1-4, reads KAGVTQTPRYLIKTRGQQVTLSCSPISGHRSVSWYQQTPGQGLQFLFEYFSETQRNKGNFPGRFSGRQFSNSRSEMNVSTLELGDSALYLCASSQGQPNEKLFFGSGTQLSVL.

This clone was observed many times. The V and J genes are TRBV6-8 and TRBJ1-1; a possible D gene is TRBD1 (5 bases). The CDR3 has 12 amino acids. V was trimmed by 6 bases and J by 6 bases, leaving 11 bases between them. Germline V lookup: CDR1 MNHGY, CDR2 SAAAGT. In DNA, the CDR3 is TGTGCCAGCAGCGACGGGGGGTCTGAAGCTTTCTTT. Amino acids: CASSDGGSEAFF.

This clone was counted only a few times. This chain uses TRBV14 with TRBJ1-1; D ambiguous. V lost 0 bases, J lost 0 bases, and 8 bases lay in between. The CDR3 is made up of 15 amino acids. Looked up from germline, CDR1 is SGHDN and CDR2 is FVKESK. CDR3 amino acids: CASSQDQDLNTEAFF. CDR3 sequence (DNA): TGTGCCAGCAGCCAAGATCAAGACCTGAACACTGAAGCTTTCTTT.

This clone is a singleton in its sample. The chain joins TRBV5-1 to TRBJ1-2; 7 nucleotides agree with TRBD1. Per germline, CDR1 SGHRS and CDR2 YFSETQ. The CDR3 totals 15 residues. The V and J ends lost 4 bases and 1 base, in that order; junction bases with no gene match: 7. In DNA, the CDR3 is TGCGCCAGCAGCCAAACAGGGGCTTATAACTATGGCTACACCTTC. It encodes CASSQTGAYNYGYTF.

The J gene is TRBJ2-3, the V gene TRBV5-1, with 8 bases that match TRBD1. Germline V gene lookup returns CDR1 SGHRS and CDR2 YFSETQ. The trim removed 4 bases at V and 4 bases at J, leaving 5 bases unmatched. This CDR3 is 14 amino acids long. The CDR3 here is CASSPRQGSDTQYF. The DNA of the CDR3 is TGCGCCAGCAGCCCGAGACAGGGGTCAGATACGCAGTATTTT.

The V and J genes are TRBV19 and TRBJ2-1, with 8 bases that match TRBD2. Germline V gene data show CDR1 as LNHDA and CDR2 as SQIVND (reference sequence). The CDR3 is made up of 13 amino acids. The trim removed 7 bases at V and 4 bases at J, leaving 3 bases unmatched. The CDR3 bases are TGTGCCAGTAATGCGGGGGGATACAATGAGCAGTTCTTC. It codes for CASNAGGYNEQFF.

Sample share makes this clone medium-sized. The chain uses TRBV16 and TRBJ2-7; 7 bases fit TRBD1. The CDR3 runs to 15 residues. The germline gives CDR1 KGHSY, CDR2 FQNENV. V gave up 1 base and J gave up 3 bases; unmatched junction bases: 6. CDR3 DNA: TGTGCCAGCAGCCAATTAAGGGCAGGGGGCTACGAGCAGTACTTC. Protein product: CASSQLRAGGYEQYF.